This T cell receptor beta chain was documented in a study of cytomegalovirus exposure and HLA in healthy donors. Across the study: Of the donors genotyped, approximately 430 in all, 75% to 85% fell in the Caucasian-associated ancestry cluster.

In the case of this clone: What it binds is unknown.

The CDR3 sequence is 16 residues long. From germline, CDR1 is MNHEY and CDR2 SMNVEV (reference sequence). Losses at the gene ends were 0 bases for V and 10 bases for J; bases not matched to a gene: 12. The PCR was carried out with 60 Vbeta primers and 13 Jbeta primers. The protocol was immunoSEQ multiplex PCR, while the TCRdb copy is restricted to in-frame clones and leaves out a portion. The sample lists roughly 120,000 clones; more than 80% were seen once. Study conclusions and caveats: Judged likely to be a sequencing artifact was a cluster of highly shared sequence variants. The study labeled 180 or so TCR beta chains cytomegalovirus-associated.

The TCR originated in a man aged 25 to 40 in good health and CMV-seronegative. The chain employs TRBV27 and TRBJ2-7, with TRBD1 matching 10 bases. The sequencing input was PBMCs. CDR3 sequence: CASSLSVTGGYKGQYF. In DNA, the CDR3 is TGTGCCAGCAGTTTATCGGTGACAGGGGGCTATAAGGGACAGTACTTC.